This TCR beta chain was recorded in a study of T cells in Graves' hyperthyroidism and ophthalmopathy. In the study overall: Peripheral blood was secured at the point of initial diagnosis, before any treatment.

The blood sample dates from first hyperthyroidism diagnosis, preceding any ophthalmopathy symptoms. Trimming took 4 bases from V and 3 from J; bases not matched to a gene: 3. The CDR3 has 17 amino acids. Germline V gives CDR1 SGHNT, CDR2 YENEEA. Study-level points and caveats: The model's output predicted ophthalmopathy at a median of about 5.9 months prior to onset.

This clonotype was seen a handful of times. Its specificity is unknown. Amplified TCR beta CDR3 regions derived from RNA transcripts. An initial round of RT-PCR targeting the TCR CDR3 relied on the HTBI primer set. Each CDR3 protein is one row after TCRdb ran MiXCR on the multiplex PCR reads. Of fewer than 900,000 distinct CDR3 sequences listed, around 20% are singletons. The sample was blood. The chain is built from TRBV11-3 and TRBJ2-1; 16 nucleotides agree with TRBD2. The receptor's source is a woman aged 45-65 years with Graves' hyperthyroidism that later progressed to Graves' ophthalmopathy. The CDR3 DNA sequence: TGTGCCAGCAGCTCGGGGACTAGCGGGGGGGTCTACAATGAGCAGTTCTTC. Its translation: CASSSGTSGGVYNEQFF. Based on the CDR3 plus reference TRBV11-3 and TRBJ2-1, the full variable domain is EAGVVQSPRYKIIEKKQPVAFWCNPISGHNTLYWYLQNLGQGPELLIRYENEEAVDDSQLPKDRFSAERLKGVDSTLKIQPAELGDSAVYLCASSSGTSGGVYNEQFFGPGTRLTVL.